This T cell receptor (beta chain) appears in the sequencing data of a study of PD-1 blockade in classical Hodgkin lymphoma. Study outcomes and limitations: Newly diagnosed patients had diversity similar to the baseline diversity of complete responders.

The germline V gene has CDR1 GTSNPN and CDR2 SVGIG (reference sequence). V lost 4 bases to trimming and J lost 4 bases, with 10 bases between them. CDR3 length: 12 residues. With no exception, relapse followed autologous stem cell transplantation in all patients, and brentuximab vedotin exposure varied. Complete response, partial response or progressive disease constituted the best responses recorded. Clones were read by immunoSEQ multiplex PCR, and TCRdb kept only the in-frame ones, dropping some. The table includes fewer than 100,000 clones, 80% to 95% detected once. This clone was observed a few times. Its specificity is unknown.

The sample here was peripheral blood mononuclear cells (PBMCs), taken at baseline. The rearrangement joins TRBV30 to TRBJ1-1; tentatively, D is TRBD1 (6 bases). The receptor's source is a human donor with classical Hodgkin lymphoma. CDR3 bases: TGTGCCTGGAAGGGGGATGGCACTGAAGCTTTCTTT. Translation gives CAWKGDGTEAFF.